This section outlines one TCR beta chain sequence together with its context. Its antigen is currently unknown. This sample is part of a study of cytomegalovirus exposure and HLA in healthy donors. The CDR3 loop spans 14 amino acids. V was shortened by 0 bases and J by 7 bases, with 12 bases between the two germline ends. Germline CDR1 reads MNHEY; CDR2 reads SVGAGI. Overall study findings and caveats: Indistinguishable V segments such as TRBV6-2 and TRBV6-3 were excluded. According to a later analysis, donors in an Asian-associated ancestry cluster reportedly had fewer N-insertions than the roughly 630-donor mean.

With 60 Vbeta and 13 Jbeta primers, the PCR was carried out. Assay: immunoSEQ multiplex PCR; the TCRdb copy retains only in-frame clones and omits some. This table holds 200,000 to 250,000 clones, about 80% found once. What was sequenced was PBMCs. The chain combines TRBV6-5 with TRBJ1-2; possibly TRBD1 for D (5 bases). This TCR was recovered from a young man in good health and CMV-seronegative. In nucleotides, the CDR3 is TGTGCCAGCAGTTACTCCCCCAGGGATCTTGGCTACACCTTC. As protein: CASSYSPRDLGYTF.